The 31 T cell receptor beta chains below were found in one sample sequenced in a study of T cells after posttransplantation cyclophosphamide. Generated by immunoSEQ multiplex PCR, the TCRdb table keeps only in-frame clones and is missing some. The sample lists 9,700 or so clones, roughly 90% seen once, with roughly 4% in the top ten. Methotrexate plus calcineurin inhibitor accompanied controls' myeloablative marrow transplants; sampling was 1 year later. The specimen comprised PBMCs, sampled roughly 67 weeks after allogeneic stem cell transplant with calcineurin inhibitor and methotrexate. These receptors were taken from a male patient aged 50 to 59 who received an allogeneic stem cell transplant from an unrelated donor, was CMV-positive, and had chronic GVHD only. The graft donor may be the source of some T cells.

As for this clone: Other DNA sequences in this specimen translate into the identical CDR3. This CDR3 reads CASSPGQIGEKLFF. CDR3 DNA: TGTGCCAGTAGCCCTGGACAGATAGGAGAAAAACTGTTTTTT. This chain joins TRBV7-2 and TRBJ1-4; maybe TRBD1 (6 bases). Looked up from germline, CDR1 is SGHTA and CDR2 is FQGNSA. V dropped 9 bases and J dropped 8 bases, with 19 bases sitting between them. The CDR3 contains 14 residues.

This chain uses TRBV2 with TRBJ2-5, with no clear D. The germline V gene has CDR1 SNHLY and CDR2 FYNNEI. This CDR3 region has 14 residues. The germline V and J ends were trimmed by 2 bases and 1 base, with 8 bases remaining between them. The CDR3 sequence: CASSELLGQETQYF. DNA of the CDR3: TGTGCCAGCAGTGAATTGCTCGGCCAAGAGACCCAGTACTTC. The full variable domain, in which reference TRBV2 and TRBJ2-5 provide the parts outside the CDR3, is EPEVTQTPSHQVTQMGQEVILRCVPISNHLYFYWYRQILGQKVEFLVSFYNNEISEKSEIFDDQFSVERPDGSNFTLKIRSTKLEDSAMYFCASSELLGQETQYFGPGTRLLVL.

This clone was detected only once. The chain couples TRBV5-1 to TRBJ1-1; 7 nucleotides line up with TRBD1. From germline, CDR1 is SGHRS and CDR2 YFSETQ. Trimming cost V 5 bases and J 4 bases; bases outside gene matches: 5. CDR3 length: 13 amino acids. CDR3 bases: TGCGCCAGCAGAGCGAACAGGGGCACTGAAGCTTTCTTT. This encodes CASRANRGTEAFF.

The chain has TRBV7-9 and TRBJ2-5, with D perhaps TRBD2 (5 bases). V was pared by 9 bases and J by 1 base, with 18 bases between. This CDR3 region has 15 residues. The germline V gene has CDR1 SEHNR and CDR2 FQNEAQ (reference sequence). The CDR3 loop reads CARDRLGRSQETQYF. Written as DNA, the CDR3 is TGTGCCAGGGACCGGCTGGGGAGAAGCCAAGAGACCCAGTACTTC.

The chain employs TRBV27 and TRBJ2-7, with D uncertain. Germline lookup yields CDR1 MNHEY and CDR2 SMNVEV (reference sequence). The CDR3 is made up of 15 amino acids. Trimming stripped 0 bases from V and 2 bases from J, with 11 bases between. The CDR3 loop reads CASSLSNGGAYEQYF. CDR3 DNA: TGTGCCAGCAGTTTATCGAATGGCGGAGCCTACGAGCAGTACTTC.

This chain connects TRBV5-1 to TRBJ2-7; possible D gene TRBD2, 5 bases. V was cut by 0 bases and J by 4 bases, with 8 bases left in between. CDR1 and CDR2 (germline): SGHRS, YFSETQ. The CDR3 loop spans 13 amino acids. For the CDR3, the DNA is TGCGCCAGCAGCTTGGTTCCGGGGTACGAGCAGTACTTC. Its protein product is CASSLVPGYEQYF.

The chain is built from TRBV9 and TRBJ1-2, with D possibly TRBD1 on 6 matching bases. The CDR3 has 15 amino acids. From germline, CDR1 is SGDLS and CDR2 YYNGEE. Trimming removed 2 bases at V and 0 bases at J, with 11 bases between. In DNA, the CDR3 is TGTGCCAGCAGCGTTGGGGGGGCCTCTAACTATGGCTACACCTTC. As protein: CASSVGGASNYGYTF.

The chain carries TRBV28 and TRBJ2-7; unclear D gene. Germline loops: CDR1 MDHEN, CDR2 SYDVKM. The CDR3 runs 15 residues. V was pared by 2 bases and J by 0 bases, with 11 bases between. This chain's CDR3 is CASSLRLAASYEQYF. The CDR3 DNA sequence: TGTGCCAGCAGTTTACGACTGGCGGCCTCCTACGAGCAGTACTTC.

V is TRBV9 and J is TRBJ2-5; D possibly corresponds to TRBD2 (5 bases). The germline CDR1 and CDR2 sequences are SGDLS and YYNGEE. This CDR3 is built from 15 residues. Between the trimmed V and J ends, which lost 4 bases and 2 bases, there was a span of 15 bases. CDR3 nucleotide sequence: TGTGCCAGCAGCCCCAGCGGAAGCCAACAAGAGACCCAGTACTTC. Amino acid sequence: CASSPSGSQQETQYF.

The CDR3 DNA is TGTGCCAGCAGTTTAGTGTCTCCGAGGCGGGTCACAGATACGCAGTATTTT. This sequence encodes CASSLVSPRRVTDTQYF. The chain is built from TRBV28 and TRBJ2-3, with D possibly being TRBD2 (5 bases). Per the germline V gene, CDR1 is MDHEN and CDR2 is SYDVKM. This CDR3 comprises 17 residues. V gave up 2 bases and J gave up 2 bases, with 17 bases separating them.

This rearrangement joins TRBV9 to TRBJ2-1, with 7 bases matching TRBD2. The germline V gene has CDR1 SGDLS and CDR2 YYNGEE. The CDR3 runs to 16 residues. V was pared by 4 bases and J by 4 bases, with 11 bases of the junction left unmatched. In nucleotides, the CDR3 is TGTGCCAGCAGCTCGCCCGGCGGGAGTCAATACAATGAGCAGTTCTTC. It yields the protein CASSSPGGSQYNEQFF.

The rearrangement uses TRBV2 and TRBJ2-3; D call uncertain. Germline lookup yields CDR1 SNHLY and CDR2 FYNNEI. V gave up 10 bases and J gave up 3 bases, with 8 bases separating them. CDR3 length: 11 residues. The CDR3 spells CATSLTDTQYF. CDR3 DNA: TGTGCCACCTCCCTGACAGATACGCAGTATTTT.

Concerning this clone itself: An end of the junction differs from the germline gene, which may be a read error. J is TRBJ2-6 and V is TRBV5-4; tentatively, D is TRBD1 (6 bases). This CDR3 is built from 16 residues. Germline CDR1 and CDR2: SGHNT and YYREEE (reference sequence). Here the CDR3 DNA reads TGTGCCAACAGCTTCGACAGGAGCTCTGGGGCCAACGTCCTGACTTTC. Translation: CANSFDRSSGANVLTF.

The CDR3 region is CASGQTSGYQETQYF. For the CDR3, the DNA is TGTGCCAGCGGGCAGACTAGCGGTTACCAAGAGACCCAGTACTTC. V is TRBV6-5 and J is TRBJ2-5; 9 positions agree with TRBD2. The CDR3 length is 15 residues. The junction had 7 bases not matched to a gene; V was cut back by 8 bases and J by 0 bases. The germline V gene has CDR1 MNHEY and CDR2 SVGAGI.

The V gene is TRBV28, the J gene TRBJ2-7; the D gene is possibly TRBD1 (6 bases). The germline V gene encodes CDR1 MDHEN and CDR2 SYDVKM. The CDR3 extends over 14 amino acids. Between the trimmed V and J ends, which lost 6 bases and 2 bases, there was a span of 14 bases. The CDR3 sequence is CASSTAGATYEQYF. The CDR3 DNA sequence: TGTGCCAGCAGCACCGCAGGGGCAACCTACGAGCAGTACTTC.

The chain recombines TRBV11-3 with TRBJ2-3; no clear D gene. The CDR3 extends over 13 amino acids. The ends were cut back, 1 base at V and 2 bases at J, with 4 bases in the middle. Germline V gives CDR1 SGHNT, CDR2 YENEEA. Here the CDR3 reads CASSLVNTDTQYF. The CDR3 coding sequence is TGTGCCAGCAGCTTAGTTAACACAGATACGCAGTATTTT.

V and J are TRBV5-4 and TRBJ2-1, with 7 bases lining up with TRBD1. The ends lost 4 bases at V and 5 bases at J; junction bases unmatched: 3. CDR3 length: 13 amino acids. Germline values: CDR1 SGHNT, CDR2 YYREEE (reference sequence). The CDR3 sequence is CASSRDSHNEQFF. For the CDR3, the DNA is TGTGCCAGCAGCCGGGACAGTCACAATGAGCAGTTCTTC.

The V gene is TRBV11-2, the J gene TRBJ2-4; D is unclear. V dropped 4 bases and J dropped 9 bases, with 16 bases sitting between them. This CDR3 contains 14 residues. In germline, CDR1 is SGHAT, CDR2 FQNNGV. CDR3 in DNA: TGTGCCAGCAGCTCACATCGAGGCGACCCCATTCAGTACTTC. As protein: CASSSHRGDPIQYF.

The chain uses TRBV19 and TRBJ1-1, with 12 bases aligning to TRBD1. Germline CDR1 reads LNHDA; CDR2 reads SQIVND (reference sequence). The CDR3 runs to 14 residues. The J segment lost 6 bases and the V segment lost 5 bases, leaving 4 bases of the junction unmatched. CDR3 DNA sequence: TGTGCCAGTAGTCCGGGACAGGGGGCCGCTGAAGCTTTCTTT. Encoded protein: CASSPGQGAAEAFF.

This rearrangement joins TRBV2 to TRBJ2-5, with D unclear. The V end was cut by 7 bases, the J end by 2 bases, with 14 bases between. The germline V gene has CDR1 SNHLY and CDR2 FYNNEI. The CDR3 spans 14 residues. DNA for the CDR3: TGTGCCAGCAATCTCGTGGCAGCGCAAGAGACCCAGTACTTC. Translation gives CASNLVAAQETQYF.

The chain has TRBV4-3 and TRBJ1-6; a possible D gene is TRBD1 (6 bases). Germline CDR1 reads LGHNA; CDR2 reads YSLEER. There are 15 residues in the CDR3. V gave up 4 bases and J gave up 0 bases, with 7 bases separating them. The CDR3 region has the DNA TGCGCCAGCAGCCCGGACAGCTCCTATAATTCACCCCTCCACTTT. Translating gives CASSPDSSYNSPLHF.

CDR3 coding DNA: TGTGCCAGCAGCTTGACTACGACCTACGAGCAGTACTTC. Protein product: CASSLTTTYEQYF. The chain combines TRBV11-2 with TRBJ2-7, with D possibly being TRBD2 (5 bases). The CDR3 totals 13 residues. Germline V lookup: CDR1 SGHAT, CDR2 FQNNGV. V lost 3 bases and J 2 bases, leaving 8 bases between the germline ends.

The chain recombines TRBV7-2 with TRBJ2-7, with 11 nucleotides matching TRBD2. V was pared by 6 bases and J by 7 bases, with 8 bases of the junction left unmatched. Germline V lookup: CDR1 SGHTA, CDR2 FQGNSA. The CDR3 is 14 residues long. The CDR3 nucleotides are TGTGCCAGCAGTTCAACTAGCGGGAGATATGAGCAGTACTTC. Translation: CASSSTSGRYEQYF.

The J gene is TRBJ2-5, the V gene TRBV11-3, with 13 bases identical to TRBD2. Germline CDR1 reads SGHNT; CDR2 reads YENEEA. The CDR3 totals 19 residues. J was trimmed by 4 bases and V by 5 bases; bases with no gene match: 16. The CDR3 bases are TGTGCCAGCAGCCACGGGCACGGACTAGCGGGGGTTATGGGAGAGACCCAGTACTTC. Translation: CASSHGHGLAGVMGETQYF.

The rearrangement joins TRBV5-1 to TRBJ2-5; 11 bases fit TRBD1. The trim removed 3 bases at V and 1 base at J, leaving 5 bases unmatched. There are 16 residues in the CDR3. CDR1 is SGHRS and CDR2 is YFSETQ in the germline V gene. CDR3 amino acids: CASSSTGTGGQETQYF. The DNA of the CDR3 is TGCGCCAGCAGCTCGACCGGGACAGGGGGCCAAGAGACCCAGTACTTC. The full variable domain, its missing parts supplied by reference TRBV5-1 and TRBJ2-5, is KAGVTQTPRYLIKTRGQQVTLSCSPISGHRSVSWYQQTPGQGLQFLFEYFSETQRNKGNFPGRFSGRQFSNSRSEMNVSTLELGDSALYLCASSSTGTGGQETQYFGPGTRLLVL.

In DNA form, the CDR3 reads TGTGCCAGCAGCTTTTACCGGGACAGGGAGGGTGGCTACACCTTC. Translating gives CASSFYRDREGGYTF. The chain is built from TRBV7-2 and TRBJ1-2; 9 positions agree with TRBD1. V lost 3 bases, J lost 7 bases, and 9 bases stayed unmatched. Germline CDR1 reads SGHTA; CDR2 reads FQGNSA. This CDR3 has 15 residues.

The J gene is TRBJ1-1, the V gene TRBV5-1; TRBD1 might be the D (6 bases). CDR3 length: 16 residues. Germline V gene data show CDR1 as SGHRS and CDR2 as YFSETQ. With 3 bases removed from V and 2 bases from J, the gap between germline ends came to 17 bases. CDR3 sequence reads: CASSSGGFGVNTEAFF. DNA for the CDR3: TGCGCCAGCAGCTCTGGGGGCTTTGGGGTCAACACTGAAGCTTTCTTT.

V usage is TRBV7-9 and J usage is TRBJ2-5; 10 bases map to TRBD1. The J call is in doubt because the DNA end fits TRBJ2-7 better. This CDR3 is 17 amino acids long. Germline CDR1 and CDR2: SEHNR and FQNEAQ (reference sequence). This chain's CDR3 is CASSSERAGTGVYEQYF. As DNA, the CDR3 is TGTGCCAGCAGCTCAGAGCGGGCCGGGACAGGGGTCTACGAGCAGTACTTC.

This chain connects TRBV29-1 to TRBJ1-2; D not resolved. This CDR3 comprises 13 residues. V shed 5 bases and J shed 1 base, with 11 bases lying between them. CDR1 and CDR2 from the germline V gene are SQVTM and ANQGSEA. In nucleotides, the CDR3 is TGCAGCGTTCTAGGAGGGAATAACTATGGCTACACCTTC. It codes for CSVLGGNNYGYTF. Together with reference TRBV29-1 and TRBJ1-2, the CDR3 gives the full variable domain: SAVISQKPSRDICQRGTSLTIQCQVDSQVTMMFWYRQQPGQSLTLIATANQGSEATYESGFVIDKFPISRPNLTFSTLTVSNMSPEDSSIYLCSVLGGNNYGYTFGSGTRLTVV.

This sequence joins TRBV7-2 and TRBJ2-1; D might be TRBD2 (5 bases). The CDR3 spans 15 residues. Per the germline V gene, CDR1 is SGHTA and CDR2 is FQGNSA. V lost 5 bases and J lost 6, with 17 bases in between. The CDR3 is CASSLSGEVSNEQFF. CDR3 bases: TGTGCCAGCAGCCTAAGCGGAGAGGTTAGCAATGAGCAGTTCTTC. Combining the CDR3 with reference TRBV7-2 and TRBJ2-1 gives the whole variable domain GAGVSQSPSNKVTEKGKDVELRCDPISGHTALYWYRQSLGQGLEFLIYFQGNSAPDKSGLPSDRFSAERTGGSVSTLTIQRTQQEDSAVYLCASSLSGEVSNEQFFGPGTRLTVL.

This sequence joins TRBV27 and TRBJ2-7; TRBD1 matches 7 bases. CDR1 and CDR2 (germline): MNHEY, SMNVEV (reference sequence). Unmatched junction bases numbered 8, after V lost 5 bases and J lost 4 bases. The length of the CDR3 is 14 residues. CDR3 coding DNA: TGTGCCAGCAGTGGATTTGACAGGGTGTACGAGCAGTACTTC. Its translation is CASSGFDRVYEQYF.